The 5 T cell receptor beta chains below were found in one sample sequenced in a study of pediatric ulcerative colitis. Only in-frame clones appear in the TCRdb table, and some are missing; sequencing was by immunoSEQ multiplex PCR. The repertoire includes 64,000 or so clones, about 80% of them detected once, and roughly 5.5% sits in the top ten. The sample comprised blood. The receptors derive from a boy aged 10-17 years with moderate ulcerative colitis.

V and J are TRBV2 and TRBJ1-1; D remains unclear. CDR3 size: 14 residues. CDR1 and CDR2 (germline): SNHLY, FYNNEI. Trimming took 0 bases from V and 4 from J, leaving 9 bases between them. Written as DNA, the CDR3 is TGTGCCAGCAGTGAAGCGCTTTCAGGCACTGAAGCTTTCTTT. Amino acid sequence: CASSEALSGTEAFF.

V is TRBV29-1 and J is TRBJ1-2; the match to TRBD1 covers 7 bases. Looked up from germline, CDR1 is SQVTM and CDR2 is ANQGSEA. Germline trimming cut 0 bases from V and 0 bases from J; bases unmatched to any gene: 16. The CDR3 contains 19 residues. The chain's CDR3 is CSVEDRGRGRGPPNYGYTF. CDR3 DNA: TGCAGCGTTGAAGATAGAGGGAGGGGTAGGGGGCCGCCTAACTATGGCTACACCTTC.

This clone appeared once. The rearrangement links TRBV6-4 to TRBJ1-2; D is perhaps TRBD1 (5 bases). The CDR3 sequence is 14 residues long. Trimming removed 4 bases at V and 3 bases at J, with 12 bases between. CDR1 is MRHNA, CDR2 SNTAGT, per germline. The CDR3 nucleotides are TGTGCCAGCAGTGCACGGGCGGGGCACTATGGCTACACCTTC. Protein sequence: CASSARAGHYGYTF.

The chain employs TRBV7-8 and TRBJ2-1, with D perhaps matching TRBD2 (5 bases). Trimming cost V 4 bases and J 3 bases, with 10 bases left between them. CDR1 is SGHVS and CDR2 is FQNEAQ in the germline V gene. This CDR3 is built from 14 residues. The CDR3 sequence is CASSYSELYNEQFF. The CDR3 region has the DNA TGTGCCAGCAGCTATAGCGAGCTCTACAATGAGCAGTTCTTC.

The CDR3 loop is CSGKRGTNTEAFF. The DNA of the CDR3 is TGCAGCGGCAAAAGGGGAACGAACACTGAAGCTTTCTTT. The chain uses TRBV29-1 and TRBJ1-1; D possibly corresponds to TRBD1 (5 bases). There are 13 residues in the CDR3. The V end was cut by 7 bases, the J end by 1 base, with 13 bases between. Germline V gene sequence: CDR1 SQVTM, CDR2 ANQGSEA. Based on the CDR3 plus reference TRBV29-1 and TRBJ1-1, the full variable domain is SAVISQKPSRDICQRGTSLTIQCQVDSQVTMMFWYRQQPGQSLTLIATANQGSEATYESGFVIDKFPISRPNLTFSTLTVSNMSPEDSSIYLCSGKRGTNTEAFFGQGTRLTVV.